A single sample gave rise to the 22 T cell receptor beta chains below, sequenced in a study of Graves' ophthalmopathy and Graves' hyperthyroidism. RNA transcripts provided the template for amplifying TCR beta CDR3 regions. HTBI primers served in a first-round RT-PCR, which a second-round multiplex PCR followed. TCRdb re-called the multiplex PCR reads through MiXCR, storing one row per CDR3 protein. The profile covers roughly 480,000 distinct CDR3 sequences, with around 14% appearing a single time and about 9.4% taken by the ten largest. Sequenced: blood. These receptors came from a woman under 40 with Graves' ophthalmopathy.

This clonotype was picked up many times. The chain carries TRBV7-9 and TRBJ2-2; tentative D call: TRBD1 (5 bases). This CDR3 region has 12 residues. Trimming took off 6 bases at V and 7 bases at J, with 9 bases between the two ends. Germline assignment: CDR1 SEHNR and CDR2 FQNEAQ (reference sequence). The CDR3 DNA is TGTGCCAGCAGGGCCCAGGGCGGGGAGCTGTTTTTT. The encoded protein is CASRAQGGELFF.

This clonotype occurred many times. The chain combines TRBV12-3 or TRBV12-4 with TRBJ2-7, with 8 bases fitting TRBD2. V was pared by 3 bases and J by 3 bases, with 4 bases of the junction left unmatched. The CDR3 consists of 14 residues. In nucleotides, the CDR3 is TGTGCCAGCAGTTTGGGACTAGGATTCTACGAGCAGTACTTC. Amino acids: CASSLGLGFYEQYF.

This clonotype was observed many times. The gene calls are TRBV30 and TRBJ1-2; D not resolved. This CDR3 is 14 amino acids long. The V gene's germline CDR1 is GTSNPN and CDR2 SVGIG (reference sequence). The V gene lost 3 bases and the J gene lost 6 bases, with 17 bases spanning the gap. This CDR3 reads CAWRSHSLRHGYTF. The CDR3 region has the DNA TGTGCCTGGAGATCGCACTCTCTGAGGCATGGCTACACCTTC. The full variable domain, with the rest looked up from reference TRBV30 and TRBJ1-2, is SQTIHQWPATLVQPVGSPLSLECTVEGTSNPNLYWYRQAAGRGLQLLFYSVGIGQISSEVPQNLSASRPQDRQFILSSKKLLLSDSGFYLCAWRSHSLRHGYTFGSGTRLTVV.

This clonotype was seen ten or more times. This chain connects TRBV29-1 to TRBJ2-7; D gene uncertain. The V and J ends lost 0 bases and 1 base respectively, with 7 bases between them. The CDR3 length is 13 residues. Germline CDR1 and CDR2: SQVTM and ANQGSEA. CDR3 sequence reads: CSVEETDSYEQYF. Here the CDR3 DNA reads TGCAGCGTTGAAGAGACTGATTCCTACGAGCAGTACTTC.

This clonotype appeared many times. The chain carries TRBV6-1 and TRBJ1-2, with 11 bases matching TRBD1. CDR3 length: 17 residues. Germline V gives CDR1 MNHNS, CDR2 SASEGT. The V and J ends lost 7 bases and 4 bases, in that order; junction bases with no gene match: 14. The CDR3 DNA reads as TGTGCCAGCATCCGAACCGGGACAGGGGGGCCCCTCTATGGCTACACCTTC. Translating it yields CASIRTGTGGPLYGYTF.

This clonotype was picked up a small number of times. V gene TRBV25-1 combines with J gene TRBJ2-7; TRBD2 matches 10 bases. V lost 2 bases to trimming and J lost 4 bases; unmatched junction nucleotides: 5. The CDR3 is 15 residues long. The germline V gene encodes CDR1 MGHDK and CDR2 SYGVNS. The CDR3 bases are TGTGCCAGCAGTGAAGAAGCGGGAGGGCCTTACGAGCAGTACTTC. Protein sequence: CASSEEAGGPYEQYF.

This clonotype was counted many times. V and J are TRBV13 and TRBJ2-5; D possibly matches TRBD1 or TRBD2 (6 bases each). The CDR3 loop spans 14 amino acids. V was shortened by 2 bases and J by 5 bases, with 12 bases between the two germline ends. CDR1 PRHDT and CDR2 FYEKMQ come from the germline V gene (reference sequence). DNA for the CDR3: TGTGCCAGCAGCTTATGGGGGGCTGGTGAGACCCAGTACTTC. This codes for CASSLWGAGETQYF. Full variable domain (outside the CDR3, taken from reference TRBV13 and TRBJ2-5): AAGVIQSPRHLIKEKRETATLKCYPIPRHDTVYWYQQGPGQDPQFLISFYEKMQSDKGSIPDRFSAQQFSDYHSELNMSSLELGDSALYFCASSLWGAGETQYFGPGTRLLVL.

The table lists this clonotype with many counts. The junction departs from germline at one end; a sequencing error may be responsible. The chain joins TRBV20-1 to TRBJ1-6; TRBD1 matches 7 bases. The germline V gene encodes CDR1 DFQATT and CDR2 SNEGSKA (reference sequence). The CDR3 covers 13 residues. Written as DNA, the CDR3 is TGCAGTGCTAGGAAAGGGACAGCCGCGAGTGCGTACTTT. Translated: CSARKGTAASAYF.

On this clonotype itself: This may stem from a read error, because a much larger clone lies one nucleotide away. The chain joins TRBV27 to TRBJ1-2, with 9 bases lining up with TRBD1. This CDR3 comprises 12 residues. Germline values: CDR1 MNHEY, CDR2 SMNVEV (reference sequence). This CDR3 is CAAQGQGLVYSF. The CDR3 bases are TGTGCCGCCCAGGGACAGGGTCTTGTCTACAGCTTC.

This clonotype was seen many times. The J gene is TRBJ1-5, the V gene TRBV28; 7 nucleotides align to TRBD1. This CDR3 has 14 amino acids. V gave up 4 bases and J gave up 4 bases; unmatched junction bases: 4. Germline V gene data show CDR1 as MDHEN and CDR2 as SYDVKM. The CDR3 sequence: CASSWGRGNQPQHF. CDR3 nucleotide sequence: TGTGCCAGCAGTTGGGGCAGGGGGAATCAGCCCCAGCATTTT.

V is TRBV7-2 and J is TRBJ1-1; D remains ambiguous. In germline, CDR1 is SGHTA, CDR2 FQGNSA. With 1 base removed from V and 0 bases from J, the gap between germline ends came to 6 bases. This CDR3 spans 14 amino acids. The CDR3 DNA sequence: TGTGCCAGCAGCTTAGGGTTAATGAACACTGAAGCTTTCTTT. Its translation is CASSLGLMNTEAFF.

The CDR3 reads CASSLIQVEGYGYTF. CDR3 in DNA: TGTGCCAGCAGTTTGATTCAGGTGGAAGGCTATGGCTACACCTTC. The chain couples TRBV12-3 or TRBV12-4 to TRBJ1-2; D remains unclear. There are 15 residues in the CDR3. V shed 3 bases and J shed 4 bases, with 15 bases lying between them.

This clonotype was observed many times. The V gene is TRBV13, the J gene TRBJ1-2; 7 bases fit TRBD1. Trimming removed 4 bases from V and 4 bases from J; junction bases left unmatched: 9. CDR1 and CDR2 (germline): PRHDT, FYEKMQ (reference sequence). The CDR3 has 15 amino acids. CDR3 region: CASSSGQVRSYGYTF. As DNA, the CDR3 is TGTGCCAGCAGCTCAGGACAGGTTCGAAGCTATGGCTACACCTTC.

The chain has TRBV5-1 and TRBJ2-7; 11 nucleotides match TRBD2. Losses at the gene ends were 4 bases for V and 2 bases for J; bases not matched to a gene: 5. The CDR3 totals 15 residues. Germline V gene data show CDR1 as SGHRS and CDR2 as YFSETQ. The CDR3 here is CASSHIAGGTYEQYF. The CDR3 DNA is TGCGCCAGCAGCCATATAGCGGGGGGGACCTACGAGCAGTACTTC.

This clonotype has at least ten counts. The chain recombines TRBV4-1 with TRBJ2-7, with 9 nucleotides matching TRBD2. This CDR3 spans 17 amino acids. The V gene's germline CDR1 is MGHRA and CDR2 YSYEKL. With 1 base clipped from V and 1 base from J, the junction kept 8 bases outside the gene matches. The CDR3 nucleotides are TGCGCCAGCAGCCAAGGGAGCGGGGGGACCTCTTCCTACGAGCAGTACTTC. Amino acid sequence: CASSQGSGGTSSYEQYF.

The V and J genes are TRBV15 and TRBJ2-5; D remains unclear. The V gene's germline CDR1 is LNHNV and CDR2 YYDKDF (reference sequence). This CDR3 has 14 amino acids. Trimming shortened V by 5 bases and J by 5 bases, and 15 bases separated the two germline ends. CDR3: CATSVGFGSETQYF. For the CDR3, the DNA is TGTGCCACCAGCGTCGGTTTCGGGTCGGAGACCCAGTACTTC.

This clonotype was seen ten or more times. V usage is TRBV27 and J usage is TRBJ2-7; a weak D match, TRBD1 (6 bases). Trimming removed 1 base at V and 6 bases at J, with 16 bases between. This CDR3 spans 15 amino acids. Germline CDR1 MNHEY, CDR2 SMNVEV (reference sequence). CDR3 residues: CASSLLGPRGGEQYF. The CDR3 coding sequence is TGTGCCAGCAGTTTATTGGGGCCCAGAGGGGGCGAGCAGTACTTC.

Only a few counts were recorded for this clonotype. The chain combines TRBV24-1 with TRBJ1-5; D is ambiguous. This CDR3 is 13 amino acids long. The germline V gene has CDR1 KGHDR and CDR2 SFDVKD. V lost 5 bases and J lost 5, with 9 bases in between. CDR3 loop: CATSGDLYQPQHF. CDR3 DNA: TGTGCCACCAGTGGGGATCTTTATCAGCCCCAGCATTTT.

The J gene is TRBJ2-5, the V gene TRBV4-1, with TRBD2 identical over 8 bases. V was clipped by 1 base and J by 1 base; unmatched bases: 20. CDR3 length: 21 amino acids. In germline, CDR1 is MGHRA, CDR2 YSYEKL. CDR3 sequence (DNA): TGCGCCAGCAGCCAAGCTTTTGGAAGGTTCGAAATACTAGCGGTCCAAGAGACCCAGTACTTC. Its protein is CASSQAFGRFEILAVQETQYF.

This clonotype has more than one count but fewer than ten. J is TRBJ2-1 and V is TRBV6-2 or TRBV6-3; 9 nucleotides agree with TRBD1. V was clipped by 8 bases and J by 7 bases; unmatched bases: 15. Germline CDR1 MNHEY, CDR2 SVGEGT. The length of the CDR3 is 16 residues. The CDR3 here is CASGLLQGALDNEQFF. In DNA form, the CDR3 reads TGTGCCAGCGGGCTATTACAGGGGGCGCTCGATAATGAGCAGTTCTTC.

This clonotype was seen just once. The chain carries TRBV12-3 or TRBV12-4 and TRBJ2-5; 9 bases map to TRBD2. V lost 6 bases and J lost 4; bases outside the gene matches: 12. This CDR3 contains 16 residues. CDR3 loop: CASSRGRGSKGETQYF. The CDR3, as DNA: TGTGCCAGCAGCCGCGGGAGGGGGTCTAAGGGAGAGACCCAGTACTTC.

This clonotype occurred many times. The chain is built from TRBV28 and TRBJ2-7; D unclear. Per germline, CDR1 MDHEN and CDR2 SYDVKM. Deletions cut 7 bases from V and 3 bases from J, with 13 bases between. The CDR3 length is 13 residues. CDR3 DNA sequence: TGTGCCAGCAAAGCCCCATCGTACTACGAGCAGTACTTC. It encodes CASKAPSYYEQYF.